This T cell receptor (beta chain) was recorded in a study of T cells in tuberculosis. Findings of the study overall: T cells binding CD1B-GMM tetramer weakly possibly escaped the sort.

The CDR3 extends over 12 amino acids. Trimming cost V 2 bases and J 2 bases, with 3 bases left between them. Germline assignment: CDR1 KGHSH and CDR2 LQKENI. Sequencing of TCR-alpha and TCR-beta chains was unpaired. The table came from immunoSEQ multiplex PCR; TCRdb's copy has only in-frame clones and leaves some out. The data contain roughly 61,000 clones, roughly 90% of them singletons. Cells were sorted from thawed PBMC rested overnight and stained with GMM-loaded CD1B tetramer, viability dye and anti-CD3. The CD1B tetramers carried C32 glucose monomycolate purified from Rhodococcus equi. The receptor's source is an adult woman with latent tuberculosis. This sequence joins TRBV18 and TRBJ2-5; D uncertain. Input material: CD1b-GMM tetramer-negative cells sorted from PBMCs. The CDR3 here is CASSPEQETQYF. The CDR3 nucleotides read TGTGCCAGCTCACCAGAGCAAGAGACCCAGTACTTC. Supplemented by reference TRBV18 and TRBJ2-5, the full variable domain reads NAGVMQNPRHLVRRRGQEARLRCSPMKGHSHVYWYRQLPEEGLKFMVYLQKENIIDESGMPKERFSAEFPKEGPSILRIQQVVRGDSAAYFCASSPEQETQYFGPGTRLLVL.